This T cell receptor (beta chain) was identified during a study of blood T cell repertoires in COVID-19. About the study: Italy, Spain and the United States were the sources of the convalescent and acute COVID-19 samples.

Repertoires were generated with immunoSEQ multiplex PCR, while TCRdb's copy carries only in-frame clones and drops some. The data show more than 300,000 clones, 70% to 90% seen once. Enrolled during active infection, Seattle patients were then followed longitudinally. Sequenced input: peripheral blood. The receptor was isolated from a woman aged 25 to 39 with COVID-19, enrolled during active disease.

The CDR3 sequence is CASSFTRATEAFF. CDR3 sequence (DNA): TGTGCCAGCAGTTTCACGAGGGCGACTGAAGCTTTCTTT. This chain uses TRBV28 with TRBJ1-1, with D hard to call. The V and J ends lost 3 bases and 5 bases respectively, with 10 bases between them. This CDR3 comprises 13 residues. Germline loops: CDR1 MDHEN, CDR2 SYDVKM.